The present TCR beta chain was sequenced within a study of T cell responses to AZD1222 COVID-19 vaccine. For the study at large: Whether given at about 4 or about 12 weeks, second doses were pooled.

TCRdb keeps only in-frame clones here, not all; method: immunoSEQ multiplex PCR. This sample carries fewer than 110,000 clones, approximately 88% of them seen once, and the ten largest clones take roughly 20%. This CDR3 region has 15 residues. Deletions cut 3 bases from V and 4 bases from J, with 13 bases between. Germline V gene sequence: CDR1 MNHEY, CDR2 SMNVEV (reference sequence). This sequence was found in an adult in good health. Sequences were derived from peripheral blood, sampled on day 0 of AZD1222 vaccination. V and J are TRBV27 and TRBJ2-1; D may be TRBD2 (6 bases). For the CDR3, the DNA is TGTGCCAGCAGTTTTTTGGGTGGGGGGTACAATGAGCAGTTCTTC. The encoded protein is CASSFLGGGYNEQFF.